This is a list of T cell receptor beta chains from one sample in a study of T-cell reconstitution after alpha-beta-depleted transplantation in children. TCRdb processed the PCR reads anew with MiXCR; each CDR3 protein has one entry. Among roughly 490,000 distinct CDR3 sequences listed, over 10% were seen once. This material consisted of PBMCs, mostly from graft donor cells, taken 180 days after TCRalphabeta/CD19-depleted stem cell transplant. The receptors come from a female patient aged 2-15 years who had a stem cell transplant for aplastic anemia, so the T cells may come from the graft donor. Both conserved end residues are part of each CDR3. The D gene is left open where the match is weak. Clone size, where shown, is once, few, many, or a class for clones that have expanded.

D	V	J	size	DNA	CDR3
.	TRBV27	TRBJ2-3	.	TGTGCCAGCCGAGCCGGGGGCGGGAAAACAGATTTTACGCAGTATTTT	CASRAGGGKTDFTQYF
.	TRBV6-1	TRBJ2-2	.	TGTGCCAGCAGCCAAACAGGGTATAGGAGCGCCGGGGAGCTGTTTTTT	CASSQTGYRSAGELFF
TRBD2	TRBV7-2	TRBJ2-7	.	TGTGCCAGCAGCGGACGACTAGCGTTTACCTACCAGCAGTACTTC	CASSGRLAFTYQQYF
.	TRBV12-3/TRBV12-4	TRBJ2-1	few	TGTGCCAGCAGTTTACGCAGGGTGCTCAATGAGCAGTTCTTC	CASSLRRVLNEQFF
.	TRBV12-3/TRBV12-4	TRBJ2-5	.	TGTGCCAGCAGTTTAATCAGGGAAGAGACCCAGTACTTC	CASSLIREETQYF
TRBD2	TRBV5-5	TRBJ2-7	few	TGTGCCAGCAGCTTGGATCGGGAGGAGGGCTACGAGCAGTACTTC	CASSLDREEGYEQYF
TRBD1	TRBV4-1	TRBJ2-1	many	TGCGCCAGCAGCCACCAGACCGGGACAGGGGCCAATGAGCAGTTCTTC	CASSHQTGTGANEQFF
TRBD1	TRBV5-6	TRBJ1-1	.	TGTGCCAGCAGCTCGCCGGGACAGGGAAGGAACACTGAAGCTTTCTTT	CASSSPGQGRNTEAFF
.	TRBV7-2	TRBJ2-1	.	TGTGCCAGCAGTCAGGCACGAGGCAGGGGAACCTACAATGAGCAGTTCTTC	CASSQARGRGTYNEQFF
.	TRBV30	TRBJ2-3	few	TGTGCCTGGAGTTACACAGATACGCAGTATTTT	CAWSYTDTQYF